Each of the 23 T cell receptor beta chains below was sequenced from the same sample in a study of blood T cell repertoires in COVID-19. Using immunoSEQ multiplex PCR, the repertoire was profiled, and TCRdb retains in-frame clones only, with some absent. The profile covers a few hundred thousand clones, with less than 85% appearing a single time and under 4% taken by the ten largest. Sequencing was carried out using peripheral blood. These receptors all stem from a woman aged 18-29 years with acute or convalescent COVID-19.

The V gene is TRBV6-1, the J gene TRBJ1-2; D not resolved. Germline V CDR1 and CDR2: MNHNS, SASEGT. This CDR3 region has 11 residues. The V and J ends lost 3 bases and 5 bases respectively, with 4 bases between them. The CDR3 bases are TGTGCCAGCAGTGACGTGTATGGCTACACCTTC. Residues: CASSDVYGYTF.

This chain uses TRBV9 with TRBJ1-5; no reliable D call. Germline lookup yields CDR1 SGDLS and CDR2 YYNGEE. V was pared by 4 bases and J by 0 bases, with 8 bases between. The CDR3 runs to 14 residues. CDR3 amino acids: CASSPADSNQPQHF. DNA for the CDR3: TGTGCCAGCAGCCCCGCAGATAGCAATCAGCCCCAGCATTTT. The full variable domain, rest sourced from reference TRBV9 and TRBJ1-5, is DSGVTQTPKHLITATGQRVTLRCSPRSGDLSVYWYQQSLDQGLQFLIQYYNGEERAKGNILERFSAQQFPDLHSELNLSSLELGDSALYFCASSPADSNQPQHFGDGTRLSIL.

This clone was counted once. The V call is TRBV2, the J call TRBJ2-1, with 12 bases aligning to TRBD1. Germline V gene lookup returns CDR1 SNHLY and CDR2 FYNNEI. Losses at the gene ends were 6 bases for V and 0 bases for J; bases not matched to a gene: 21. This CDR3 region has 22 residues. The CDR3 reads CASRGPGQGAGGARSSYNEQFF. CDR3 in DNA: TGTGCCAGCAGGGGTCCGGGACAGGGGGCCGGGGGAGCCCGTAGCTCCTACAATGAGCAGTTCTTC.

As regards this clone: In the same sample, other DNA sequences code for this CDR3. This sequence joins TRBV5-6 and TRBJ1-2; 9 bases agree with TRBD1. The J segment lost 3 bases and the V segment lost 4 bases, leaving 4 bases of the junction unmatched. The germline gives CDR1 SGHDT, CDR2 YYEEEE. The CDR3 loop spans 14 amino acids. The CDR3 region is CASSPGQGYYGYTF. The CDR3 coding sequence is TGTGCCAGCAGCCCGGGACAGGGTTACTATGGCTACACCTTC.

This clone appeared a few times. The CDR3 nucleotides read TGTGCCACCAGTCGGACTAGCGGGAGGGCGAGTTCAGATACGCAGTATTTT. Translation: CATSRTSGRASSDTQYF. The chain has TRBV24-1 and TRBJ2-3, with 15 bases fitting TRBD2. Germline lookup yields CDR1 KGHDR and CDR2 SFDVKD. V gave up 6 bases and J gave up 4 bases; unmatched junction bases: 7. The CDR3 is 17 residues long.

The chain has TRBV7-9 and TRBJ1-4; 12 nucleotides line up with TRBD1. J gave up 8 bases and V 3 bases, and 4 bases lay outside the gene matches. The germline V gene has CDR1 SEHNR and CDR2 FQNEAQ (reference sequence). The CDR3 totals 15 residues. The CDR3 sequence: CASSFGTGGREKLFF. The CDR3 DNA reads as TGTGCCAGCAGCTTTGGGACAGGGGGCAGGGAAAAACTGTTTTTT.

This clone appeared once. The chain couples TRBV2 to TRBJ2-5, with a tentative D call TRBD1 (7 bases). In germline, CDR1 is SNHLY, CDR2 FYNNEI. The CDR3 runs to 15 residues. V lost 7 bases, J lost 5 bases, and 20 bases lay in between. The CDR3 region has the DNA TGTGCCAGCACCCTAGGGGGCGGGGTTAGGGAGACCCAGTACTTC. It translates to CASTLGGGVRETQYF.

This chain uses TRBV19 with TRBJ2-2, with D hard to call. CDR1 LNHDA and CDR2 SQIVND come from the germline V gene (reference sequence). V was pared by 3 bases and J by 1 base, with 6 bases between. The CDR3 loop spans 14 amino acids. The CDR3 region is CASSMIENTGELFF. The CDR3 nucleotides read TGTGCCAGTAGTATGATAGAGAACACCGGGGAGCTGTTTTTT.

The chain combines TRBV24-1 with TRBJ1-2; 9 bases fit TRBD1. The CDR3 runs 13 residues. Germline V gene data show CDR1 as KGHDR and CDR2 as SFDVKD. Trimming removed 1 base from V and 8 bases from J; junction bases left unmatched: 1. CDR3 loop: CATSDLTGGGYTF. In DNA form, the CDR3 reads TGTGCCACCAGTGATTTAACAGGGGGCGGCTACACCTTC.

The V gene is TRBV11-2, the J gene TRBJ2-3; 9 bases are shared with TRBD1. The CDR3 is made up of 17 amino acids. The germline CDR1 and CDR2 sequences are SGHAT and FQNNGV. Losses at the gene ends were 4 bases for V and 6 bases for J; bases not matched to a gene: 14. The CDR3 loop is CASSSTGTGRGDDTQYF. Here the CDR3 DNA reads TGTGCCAGCAGCTCTACCGGGACAGGGCGAGGCGATGATACGCAGTATTTT.

This clone was found once. CDR3 in DNA: TGCAGCGTTGATAGTACAGTTAACTATGGCTACACCTTC. Translated: CSVDSTVNYGYTF. The chain has TRBV29-1 and TRBJ1-2; D is undetermined. V lost 3 bases to trimming and J lost 1 base, with 9 bases between them. This CDR3 is 13 amino acids long. Germline V gives CDR1 SQVTM, CDR2 ANQGSEA.

In this sample, this clone turned up once. This chain connects TRBV2 to TRBJ1-5, with D hard to call. The ends were cut back, 4 bases at V and 6 bases at J, with 10 bases in the middle. This CDR3 is 13 amino acids long. CDR1 is SNHLY, CDR2 FYNNEI, per germline. Here the CDR3 reads CASSARVGQPQHF. CDR3 sequence (DNA): TGTGCCAGCAGTGCCCGGGTGGGTCAGCCCCAGCATTTT.

The genes are TRBV6-5 and TRBJ2-3; no definite D call. CDR1 and CDR2 from the germline V gene are MNHEY and SVGAGI. The CDR3 loop spans 12 amino acids. The V and J ends lost 8 bases and 2 bases respectively, with 8 bases between them. CDR3 sequence (DNA): TGTGCCAGCGGCCCAGTCACAGATACGCAGTATTTT. Its protein product is CASGPVTDTQYF.

V and J are TRBV11-2 and TRBJ1-2; TRBD1 agrees at 11 bases. The germline gives CDR1 SGHAT, CDR2 FQNNGV. This CDR3 spans 15 amino acids. V was pared by 4 bases and J by 8 bases, with 9 bases of the junction left unmatched. The chain's CDR3 is CASSSRTGGNNGYTF. In nucleotides, the CDR3 is TGTGCCAGCAGCTCCCGGACAGGGGGCAATAACGGCTACACCTTC.

The genes are TRBV7-9 and TRBJ1-5; possibly TRBD1 for D (5 bases). Germline V gives CDR1 SEHNR, CDR2 FQNEAQ (reference sequence). The CDR3 spans 15 residues. Trimming took 4 bases from V and 3 from J, leaving 13 bases between them. The chain's CDR3 is CASSSPTDPNQPQHF. The CDR3 DNA is TGTGCCAGCAGCTCGCCGACAGACCCCAATCAGCCCCAGCATTTT.

The V and J genes are TRBV12-3 or TRBV12-4 and TRBJ2-2; perhaps TRBD1 as D (6 bases). The CDR3 covers 12 residues. V lost 11 bases and J 5 bases, leaving 12 bases between the germline ends. CDR3 sequence: CASGQTTGELFF. The DNA for the CDR3 is TGTGCCTCCGGACAGACGACCGGGGAGCTGTTTTTT.

The DNA of the CDR3 is TGTGCCAGCAGCCCCGGACTAGCGGGGGCGACGCTCTCCTACAATGAGCAGTTCTTC. This encodes CASSPGLAGATLSYNEQFF. The chain is built from TRBV7-8 and TRBJ2-1, with 13 bases aligning to TRBD2. Germline trimming cut 5 bases from V and 0 bases from J; bases unmatched to any gene: 10. The CDR3 contains 19 residues. The germline V gene encodes CDR1 SGHVS and CDR2 FQNEAQ.

This chain uses TRBV3-1 (or the pseudogene TRBV3-2) with TRBJ2-7; 7 bases align to TRBD2. The V and J ends lost 3 bases and 4 bases, in that order; junction bases with no gene match: 9. The CDR3 has 15 amino acids. Germline assignment: CDR1 LGHDT and CDR2 YNNKEL (reference sequence). The CDR3 spells CASSHRGRASYEQYF. CDR3 nucleotides: TGTGCCAGCAGCCACCGTGGGAGGGCCTCATACGAGCAGTACTTC.

The chain combines TRBV5-1 with TRBJ2-5; 7 bases line up with TRBD1. V dropped 4 bases and J dropped 3; count of bases not matched to a gene: 6. This CDR3 comprises 14 residues. Per the germline V gene, CDR1 is SGHRS and CDR2 is YFSETQ. The CDR3 bases are TGCGCCAGCAGCCTCGGGACAGCGGAAGAGACCCAGTACTTC. Protein sequence: CASSLGTAEETQYF. Full variable domain (rest looked up from reference TRBV5-1 and TRBJ2-5): KAGVTQTPRYLIKTRGQQVTLSCSPISGHRSVSWYQQTPGQGLQFLFEYFSETQRNKGNFPGRFSGRQFSNSRSEMNVSTLELGDSALYLCASSLGTAEETQYFGPGTRLLVL.

The chain recombines TRBV11-3 with TRBJ2-5, with 10 bases matching TRBD2. This CDR3 has 18 residues. Per the germline V gene, CDR1 is SGHNT and CDR2 is YENEEA. V trimming: 0 bases; J trimming: 1 base; junction bases outside the gene matches: 8. The CDR3 loop reads CASSLEGLAGALQETQYF. The CDR3 DNA is TGTGCCAGCAGCTTAGAAGGCCTAGCGGGAGCTCTCCAAGAGACCCAGTACTTC.

CDR3 coding DNA: TGTGCCAGCGCCCCTACGGGGAACTATGGCTACACCTTC. Protein product: CASAPTGNYGYTF. This chain connects TRBV27 to TRBJ1-2; D remains ambiguous. The V end was cut by 8 bases, the J end by 2 bases, with 12 bases between. Germline V lookup: CDR1 MNHEY, CDR2 SMNVEV (reference sequence). The CDR3 consists of 13 residues.

The chain joins TRBV2 to TRBJ1-1; TRBD1 might be the D (5 bases). The V and J ends lost 3 bases and 6 bases respectively, with 11 bases between them. CDR3 length equals 13 residues. Germline values: CDR1 SNHLY, CDR2 FYNNEI. CDR3 sequence reads: CASSDGQGPEAFF. The CDR3, as DNA: TGTGCCAGCAGTGACGGCCAGGGTCCTGAAGCTTTCTTT.

The CDR3 here is CSVEGQEAGYGYTF. The CDR3 DNA reads TGCAGCGTTGAAGGACAGGAGGCAGGCTATGGCTACACCTTC. The gene calls are TRBV29-1 and TRBJ1-2; TRBD1 might be the D (6 bases). V lost 1 base, J lost 4 bases, and 13 bases lay in between. Germline CDR1 and CDR2: SQVTM and ANQGSEA. This CDR3 spans 14 amino acids.